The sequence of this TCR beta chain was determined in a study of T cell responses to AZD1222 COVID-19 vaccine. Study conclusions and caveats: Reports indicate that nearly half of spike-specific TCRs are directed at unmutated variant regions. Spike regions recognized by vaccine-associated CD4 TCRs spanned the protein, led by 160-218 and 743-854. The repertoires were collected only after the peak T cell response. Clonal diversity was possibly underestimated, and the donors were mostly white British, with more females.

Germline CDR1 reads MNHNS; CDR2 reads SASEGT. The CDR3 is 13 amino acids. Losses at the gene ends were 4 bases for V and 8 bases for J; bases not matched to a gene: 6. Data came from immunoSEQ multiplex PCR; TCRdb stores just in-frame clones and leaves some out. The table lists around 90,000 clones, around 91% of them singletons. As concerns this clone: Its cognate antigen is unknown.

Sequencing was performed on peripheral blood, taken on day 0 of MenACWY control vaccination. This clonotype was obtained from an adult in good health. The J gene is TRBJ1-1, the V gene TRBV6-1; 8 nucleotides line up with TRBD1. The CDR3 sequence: CASSGGQVPEAFF. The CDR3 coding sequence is TGTGCCAGCAGTGGGGGACAGGTGCCAGAAGCTTTCTTT.